These 4 T cell receptor beta chains came from one sample sequenced in a study of T cell repertoires in cytomegalovirus infection. TCRdb recomputed calls from the reads with MiXCR, one row per CDR3 protein. This sample yields about 310,000 distinct CDR3 sequences, of which around a sixth are seen a single time; about 12% belongs to the top ten. Sequenced material: PBMCs. The source is a human donor in good health (CMV status not recorded). Some clones in this sample may be carry-over from other donors' samples.

V is TRBV10-3 and J is TRBJ2-1; 8 bases are a match to TRBD1. CDR1 and CDR2 from the germline V gene are ENHRY and SYGVKD. This CDR3 contains 12 residues. With V trimmed by 8 bases and J by 7 bases, 4 bases remained unmatched. CDR3 DNA: TGTGCCATCGGGACAGGCGGGAATGAGCAGTTCTTC. Its translation is CAIGTGGNEQFF.

In this sample, this clonotype turned up many times. The J gene is TRBJ2-7, the V gene TRBV2; perhaps TRBD2 as D (7 bases). The CDR3 spans 13 residues. CDR1 and CDR2 from the germline V gene are SNHLY and FYNNEI. The V and J ends lost 10 bases and 8 bases respectively, with 21 bases between them. The CDR3 bases are TGTGCCAATCGGCGGGGGCTCACGCGACAGCAGTACTTC. It encodes CANRRGLTRQQYF.

Only a few counts were recorded for this clonotype. V usage is TRBV24-1 and J usage is TRBJ2-1; 10 nucleotides match TRBD1. Germline CDR1 KGHDR, CDR2 SFDVKD. Losses at the gene ends were 5 bases for V and 2 bases for J; bases not matched to a gene: 2. This CDR3 has 15 residues. The CDR3 DNA sequence: TGTGCCACCAGTGCCGGACAGGGGGCCTACAATGAGCAGTTCTTC. As protein: CATSAGQGAYNEQFF.

V usage is TRBV29-1 and J usage is TRBJ2-7, with D possibly being TRBD2 (6 bases). Trimming left V 6 bases short and J 1 base short, with 16 bases between. This CDR3 spans 14 amino acids. Germline V gives CDR1 SQVTM, CDR2 ANQGSEA. The CDR3 bases are TGCAGCGTAGAGGCGGGATTCCCTTCCTACGAGCAGTACTTC. Residues: CSVEAGFPSYEQYF.